The 20 T cell receptor beta chains listed next were all sequenced from one sample in a study of OX40 agonist ivuxolimab in advanced cancers. The receptor library was made with the immunoSEQ multiplex PCR assay. Entries here come from immuneACCESS through TCRdb and include only in-frame sequences with V and J called. Some clones fail to appear in such tables; in the studies checked, an unresolved V gene covers under half of the shortfall, and the cause of the remainder is unknown. This sample holds over 70,000 clones; around 90% were observed only once. 0.33% of the sample comes from the top ten. Material: CD4+ or CD8+ T cells sorted from blood, obtained in a trial of the OX40 agonist ivuxolimab. Receptor source: an adult with an advanced solid tumor such as melanoma, head and neck, liver or kidney cancer.

V and J are TRBV18 and TRBJ2-3; 9 bases align to TRBD1. The germline V gene encodes CDR1 KGHSH and CDR2 LQKENI. The CDR3 is 15 amino acids. V was clipped by 4 bases and J by 3 bases; unmatched bases: 5. The CDR3 reads CASSLRQGVTDTQYF. The CDR3 DNA reads TGTGCCAGCTCACTCCGACAGGGGGTAACAGATACGCAGTATTTT.

This clone was recorded only once. The chain combines TRBV7-9 with TRBJ1-1; D remains unclear. Trimming removed 3 bases from V and 2 bases from J, with 10 bases in between. The CDR3 has 14 residues. Germline V gene sequence: CDR1 SEHNR, CDR2 FQNEAQ (reference sequence). Written as DNA, the CDR3 is TGTGCCAGCAGCTTCGGCGGCCTAAACACTGAAGCTTTCTTT. Its translation is CASSFGGLNTEAFF.

This chain connects TRBV6-5 to TRBJ1-1; D call uncertain. Germline V lookup: CDR1 MNHEY, CDR2 SVGAGI. The V gene lost 4 bases and the J gene lost 1 base, with 10 bases spanning the gap. This CDR3 has 14 residues. CDR3 protein: CASSSPSRNTEAFF. Here the CDR3 DNA reads TGTGCCAGCAGTTCCCCTTCCCGGAACACTGAAGCTTTCTTT.

V gene TRBV7-9 combines with J gene TRBJ2-1, with 9 positions matching TRBD2. The CDR3 has 14 residues. V shed 10 bases and J 4 bases; nucleotides not matched to a gene: 8. CDR1 SEHNR and CDR2 FQNEAQ come from the germline V gene (reference sequence). The CDR3, as DNA: TGTGCCACTCACTCGGGACTAGCTTACAATGAGCAGTTCTTC. Protein sequence: CATHSGLAYNEQFF.

This clone has just a few counts. The chain combines TRBV7-9 with TRBJ1-2; possibly TRBD1 for D (5 bases). This CDR3 region has 13 residues. CDR1 is SEHNR and CDR2 is FQNEAQ in the germline V gene (reference sequence). V was clipped by 5 bases and J by 8 bases, with 15 bases between them. The CDR3 sequence is CASSRGTPGGYTF. In DNA form, the CDR3 reads TGTGCCAGCAGCCGCGGGACGCCTGGCGGCTACACCTTC.

The chain is built from TRBV9 and TRBJ2-3, with unresolved D. The CDR3 runs to 13 residues. V dropped 4 bases and J dropped 5 bases, with 11 bases sitting between them. Germline values: CDR1 SGDLS, CDR2 YYNGEE. CDR3 protein: CASSQTSLDTQYF. The CDR3 DNA follows: TGTGCCAGCAGCCAGACCAGTTTAGATACGCAGTATTTT.

This chain uses TRBV6-1 with TRBJ2-4; possibly TRBD1 or TRBD2 for D (7 bases each). The V end lost 4 bases, the J end lost 0 bases, and 19 bases lay between the germline ends. The germline CDR1 and CDR2 sequences are MNHNS and SASEGT. There are 18 residues in the CDR3. CDR3 amino acids: CASSGGGQYSLAKNIQYF. In DNA, the CDR3 is TGTGCCAGCAGTGGGGGGGGACAGTATAGTTTAGCCAAAAACATTCAGTACTTC.

This sequence joins TRBV18 and TRBJ2-6; D is undetermined. The CDR3 sequence is 15 residues long. Trimming took 3 bases from V and 0 from J, leaving 6 bases between them. Germline CDR1 reads KGHSH; CDR2 reads LQKENI. The CDR3 nucleotides read TGTGCCAGCTCACCGCGCAGCTCTGGGGCCAACGTCCTGACTTTC. Translation gives CASSPRSSGANVLTF.

J is TRBJ2-5 and V is TRBV6-6, with D tentatively TRBD1 (5 bases). The germline V gene has CDR1 MNHNY and CDR2 SVGAGI (reference sequence). The CDR3 has 14 residues. The V gene lost 7 bases and the J gene lost 4 bases, with 16 bases spanning the gap. The CDR3 bases are TGTGCCAGCACTGCCCGACCAGGGTCAGAGACCCAGTACTTC. It is translated as CASTARPGSETQYF.

This clone has a single count. The chain employs TRBV5-1 and TRBJ2-1; 7 nucleotides align to TRBD1. J gave up 5 bases and V 4 bases, and 6 bases lay outside the gene matches. This CDR3 contains 14 residues. Germline V gene data show CDR1 as SGHRS and CDR2 as YFSETQ. The CDR3 region has the DNA TGCGCCAGCAGCCAGGGACAGTGGGACAATGAGCAGTTCTTC. Translating gives CASSQGQWDNEQFF.

The J gene is TRBJ2-7, the V gene TRBV27, with no clear D. The CDR3 totals 16 residues. V was cut by 2 bases and J by 2 bases, with 16 bases left in between. Germline values: CDR1 MNHEY, CDR2 SMNVEV (reference sequence). DNA for the CDR3: TGTGCCAGCAGTTTAAAGGGATGGGGTAGCACCTACGAGCAGTACTTC. Translated, it gives CASSLKGWGSTYEQYF.

The chain carries TRBV11-1 and TRBJ1-2; D gene unclear. In germline, CDR1 is SGHAT, CDR2 FQDESV (reference sequence). V lost 0 bases and J 8 bases, leaving 13 bases between the germline ends. This CDR3 spans 14 amino acids. The CDR3 DNA is TGTGCCAGCAGCTTAGCCGGGGTTCTGGAAGGCTACACCTTC. This codes for CASSLAGVLEGYTF.

The chain uses TRBV6-1 and TRBJ1-2; D unresolved. The CDR3 loop spans 16 amino acids. Per the germline V gene, CDR1 is MNHNS and CDR2 is SASEGT. Trimming stripped 4 bases from V and 5 bases from J, with 20 bases between. The CDR3 DNA follows: TGTGCCAGCAGTGCCTGGACGACTCCCCAAAGATATGGCTACACCTTC. Translation gives CASSAWTTPQRYGYTF.

The CDR3 coding sequence is TGTGCCAGCAGTCGGACCGGTTCGGGCAATCAGCCCCAGCATTTT. Its translation: CASSRTGSGNQPQHF. The chain couples TRBV6-1 to TRBJ1-5, with D hard to call. CDR3 size: 15 residues. Germline V lookup: CDR1 MNHNS, CDR2 SASEGT. The ends were cut back, 5 bases at V and 2 bases at J, with 13 bases in the middle.

This sequence joins TRBV7-2 and TRBJ1-1; D is ambiguous. CDR1 and CDR2 from the germline V gene are SGHTA and FQGNSA. This CDR3 spans 14 amino acids. V gave up 6 bases and J gave up 4 bases, with 15 bases separating them. Here the CDR3 reads CASRDGIPGTEAFF. CDR3 in DNA: TGTGCCAGCAGGGACGGAATCCCGGGCACTGAAGCTTTCTTT.

Turning to this clone: One end of the junction varies from germline; a read error may be responsible. The chain joins TRBV6-1 to TRBJ2-1, with TRBD2 matching over 10 bases. CDR1 MNHNS and CDR2 SASEGT come from the germline V gene. The CDR3 length is 14 residues. CDR3 region: CASREGLAVVGQFF. The CDR3 bases are TGTGCCAGCCGTGAAGGACTAGCGGTTGTGGGGCAGTTCTTC.

This clone showed up just once. This chain connects TRBV19 to TRBJ2-7; no firm D call. V lost 5 bases, J lost 1 base, and 12 bases lay in between. The germline CDR1 and CDR2 sequences are LNHDA and SQIVND (reference sequence). CDR3 length: 14 amino acids. The CDR3 is CASSVSDGSYEQYF. CDR3 bases: TGTGCCAGTAGTGTCTCGGACGGATCCTACGAGCAGTACTTC. Full variable domain (remainder filled in from reference TRBV19 and TRBJ2-7): DGGITQSPKYLFRKEGQNVTLSCEQNLNHDAMYWYRQDPGQGLRLIYYSQIVNDFQKGDIAEGYSVSREKKESFPLTVTSAQKNPTAFYLCASSVSDGSYEQYFGPGTRLTVT.

The chain recombines TRBV19 with TRBJ2-5; 9 positions agree with TRBD2. The junction had 11 bases not matched to a gene; V was cut back by 4 bases and J by 5 bases. Germline V gene data show CDR1 as LNHDA and CDR2 as SQIVND (reference sequence). The CDR3 length is 16 residues. CDR3 protein: CASSKGSGRDGETQYF. CDR3 nucleotide sequence: TGTGCCAGTAGTAAGGGTAGCGGGAGAGATGGGGAGACCCAGTACTTC.

This rearrangement joins TRBV7-9 to TRBJ1-1, with 9 bases identical to TRBD1. J gave up 1 base and V 5 bases, and 5 bases lay outside the gene matches. Looked up from germline, CDR1 is SEHNR and CDR2 is FQNEAQ (reference sequence). The CDR3 sequence is 15 residues long. CDR3 bases: TGTGCCAGCAGCCAAGCGGGACAGGGGAACACTGAAGCTTTCTTT. This encodes CASSQAGQGNTEAFF.

This clone was detected once. This same CDR3 is encoded by further DNA sequences in the sample. This chain uses TRBV28 with TRBJ1-5; 7 bases match TRBD1. V gave up 2 bases and J gave up 7 bases; unmatched junction bases: 5. Germline-derived CDR1 and CDR2 are MDHEN and SYDVKM. The CDR3 consists of 14 residues. The CDR3 sequence is CASSLGGGGQPQHF. The DNA of the CDR3 is TGTGCCAGCAGTTTAGGAGGGGGCGGACAGCCCCAGCATTTT.